One sample yielded the 18 T cell receptor beta chains listed below, sequenced in a study of blood T cell repertoires in COVID-19 (dated by TCRdb to the early 2020s). Libraries came from the immunoSEQ multiplex PCR assay. In its TCRdb copy, this immuneACCESS table keeps in-frame sequences only and misses some clones. Where compared with another copy, unresolved V genes explain less than half of these, and the others have no known cause. The sample table lists around 60,000 clones, roughly 79% of them with a count of one. Jointly, the top ten make up 25% to 30% of the sample. The specimen sequenced was peripheral blood. The receptors originated from a woman of 80 years or more with active or convalescent COVID-19.

The rearrangement joins TRBV12-3 or TRBV12-4 to TRBJ1-1; D not certain. V dropped 3 bases and J dropped 5 bases, with 7 bases sitting between them. This CDR3 has 12 amino acids. The CDR3 DNA sequence: TGTGCCAGCAGTTTCCCGGGGACTGAAGCTTTCTTT. Protein sequence: CASSFPGTEAFF.

The chain employs TRBV19 and TRBJ1-1; D might be TRBD1 (5 bases). V lost 2 bases, J lost 0 bases, and 13 bases lay in between. This CDR3 has 16 amino acids. The germline V gene encodes CDR1 LNHDA and CDR2 SQIVND (reference sequence). The CDR3 sequence is CASSISPGTLNTEAFF. DNA for the CDR3: TGTGCCAGTAGTATATCCCCTGGGACTCTGAACACTGAAGCTTTCTTT.

The CDR3 DNA is TGTGCCAGCAGTCTAAAAAGGAGGTACGAGCAGTACTTC. It specifies CASSLKRRYEQYF. J is TRBJ2-7 and V is TRBV6-5; D might be TRBD2 (5 bases). V lost 5 bases and J lost 4, with 12 bases in between. The CDR3 is 13 residues long. Per the germline V gene, CDR1 is MNHEY and CDR2 is SVGAGI.

V is TRBV2 and J is TRBJ2-3; 8 bases fit TRBD2. J was trimmed by 4 bases and V by 3 bases; bases with no gene match: 12. Germline V gives CDR1 SNHLY, CDR2 FYNNEI. This CDR3 contains 17 residues. CDR3 sequence: CASSEISGLASPDTQYF. In nucleotides, the CDR3 is TGTGCCAGCAGTGAGATCTCCGGACTAGCCTCCCCAGATACGCAGTATTTT.

The chain recombines TRBV11-3 with TRBJ2-7; D ambiguous. The ends were cut back, 0 bases at V and 1 base at J, with 4 bases in the middle. Germline CDR1 reads SGHNT; CDR2 reads YENEEA. This CDR3 is 13 amino acids long. CDR3 amino acids: CASSLDSSYEQYF. The CDR3 DNA sequence: TGTGCCAGCAGCTTAGACAGTTCCTACGAGCAGTACTTC. Variable domain in full (rest from reference TRBV11-3 and TRBJ2-7): EAGVVQSPRYKIIEKKQPVAFWCNPISGHNTLYWYLQNLGQGPELLIRYENEEAVDDSQLPKDRFSAERLKGVDSTLKIQPAELGDSAVYLCASSLDSSYEQYFGPGTRLTVT.

This clone occurred once. The chain uses TRBV6-2 or TRBV6-3 and TRBJ1-5; perhaps TRBD1 as D (5 bases). V lost 6 bases and J lost 3, with 12 bases in between. The length of the CDR3 is 14 residues. The germline V gene encodes CDR1 MNHEY and CDR2 SVGEGT. The CDR3 DNA sequence: TGTGCCAGCAGCGAAGACAGTAACAATCAGCCCCAGCATTTT. Its protein is CASSEDSNNQPQHF.

J is TRBJ2-2 and V is TRBV13; D gene ambiguous. Trimming left V 3 bases short and J 4 bases short, with 3 bases between. Germline CDR1 is PRHDT and CDR2 is FYEKMQ (reference sequence). The CDR3 extends over 12 amino acids. In DNA, the CDR3 is TGTGCCAGCAGCTTCTCCACCGGGGAGCTGTTTTTT. Residues: CASSFSTGELFF.

The chain carries TRBV13 and TRBJ1-1, with D perhaps matching TRBD1 (6 bases). CDR1 is PRHDT, CDR2 FYEKMQ, per germline (reference sequence). The CDR3 extends over 16 amino acids. V lost 2 bases and J 2 bases, leaving 15 bases between the germline ends. The CDR3: CASSLPTGLANTEAFF. Here the CDR3 DNA reads TGTGCCAGCAGCTTACCGACAGGATTAGCAAACACTGAAGCTTTCTTT.

The CDR3 DNA reads as TGTGCCAGCAGCGATGGCGGGGGGGCCTCTGATACGCAGTATTTT. It yields the protein CASSDGGGASDTQYF. The gene calls are TRBV7-3 and TRBJ2-3; 9 bases align to TRBD2. V was clipped by 5 bases and J by 6 bases; unmatched bases: 9. Germline V gene sequence: CDR1 SGHTA, CDR2 FQGTGA. The CDR3 length is 15 residues.

This chain uses TRBV4-3 with TRBJ1-1, with 7 bases matching TRBD1. Trimming removed 3 bases from V and 4 bases from J; junction bases left unmatched: 5. From germline, CDR1 is LGHNA and CDR2 YSLEER. The CDR3 has 14 residues. In DNA form, the CDR3 reads TGCGCCAGCAGCCAGACAGGGACGGGCACTGAAGCTTTCTTT. It codes for CASSQTGTGTEAFF.

This chain links TRBV5-1 with TRBJ2-5; a weak D match, TRBD2 (6 bases). From germline, CDR1 is SGHRS and CDR2 YFSETQ. The CDR3 has 14 residues. The V gene lost 4 bases and the J gene lost 1 base, with 11 bases spanning the gap. The CDR3 DNA follows: TGCGCCAGCAGCCTTCCGACTAGCCAAGAGACCCAGTACTTC. Protein sequence: CASSLPTSQETQYF.

The chain is built from TRBV7-8 and TRBJ2-5, with 7 bases fitting TRBD2. The CDR3 contains 16 residues. The V and J ends lost 0 bases and 3 bases, in that order; junction bases with no gene match: 7. Looked up from germline, CDR1 is SGHVS and CDR2 is FQNEAQ. CDR3 DNA sequence: TGTGCCAGCAGCTTAGCGGGTAGACTAGCTGAAGAGACCCAGTACTTC. It encodes CASSLAGRLAEETQYF.

This clone was observed a few times. The chain recombines TRBV27 with TRBJ2-2, with TRBD2 matching 10 bases. This CDR3 region has 15 residues. Trimming cost V 4 bases and J 5 bases; bases outside gene matches: 4. Per the germline V gene, CDR1 is MNHEY and CDR2 is SMNVEV (reference sequence). The CDR3: CASSYSGGLTGELFF. DNA of the CDR3: TGTGCCAGCAGTTATAGCGGGGGGCTTACCGGGGAGCTGTTTTTT.

The J gene is TRBJ2-7, the V gene TRBV3-1 (or the pseudogene TRBV3-2); D unclear. This CDR3 contains 14 residues. Germline V gene lookup returns CDR1 LGHDT and CDR2 YNNKEL (reference sequence). V lost 0 bases and J lost 4, with 10 bases in between. CDR3 amino acids: CASSQEAPQYEQYF. The CDR3 coding sequence is TGTGCCAGCAGCCAAGAGGCTCCGCAATACGAGCAGTACTTC.

The chain employs TRBV5-6 and TRBJ1-2, with D tentatively TRBD1 (5 bases). The CDR3 is 14 amino acids. The V and J ends lost 5 bases and 1 base respectively, with 12 bases between them. CDR1 SGHDT and CDR2 YYEEEE come from the germline V gene. DNA of the CDR3: TGTGCCAGCAGTGAAAAGGGACTTAACTATGGCTACACCTTC. This translates into CASSEKGLNYGYTF.

The DNA for the CDR3 is TGTGCCAGCAGCTTAGAAGGGAGGGGTGCGGCTGGAAACACCATATATTTT. Its translation is CASSLEGRGAAGNTIYF. V gene TRBV11-2 combines with J gene TRBJ1-3; maybe TRBD1 (5 bases). This CDR3 contains 17 residues. V dropped 0 bases and J dropped 2 bases, with 14 bases sitting between them. In germline, CDR1 is SGHAT, CDR2 FQNNGV.

The rearrangement joins TRBV19 to TRBJ1-3; tentative D call: TRBD1 (6 bases). The CDR3 has 17 amino acids. The germline V gene has CDR1 LNHDA and CDR2 SQIVND (reference sequence). Trimming shortened V by 5 bases and J by 4 bases, and 21 bases separated the two germline ends. The CDR3 sequence: CASSRLSTDSWGNTIYF. In nucleotides, the CDR3 is TGTGCCAGTAGTCGATTGTCAACGGACAGTTGGGGAAACACCATATATTTT.

The CDR3 region has the DNA TGTGCCAGCAGCCAAGACGGCAGTCAGCGTTCACCCCTCCACTTT. Amino acids: CASSQDGSQRSPLHF. The V gene is TRBV14, the J gene TRBJ1-6; no definite D call. Germline values: CDR1 SGHDN, CDR2 FVKESK. This CDR3 has 15 amino acids. V was cut by 0 bases and J by 9 bases, with 12 bases left in between.